The present entry profiles one TCR beta chain with its context. Its antigen is currently unknown. It was with 60 Vbeta and 13 Jbeta primers that the PCR ran. TCRdb's table, derived via immunoSEQ multiplex PCR, lists solely in-frame clones and lacks some. This table has about 120,000 clones, around 77% appearing once. These data come from a study of cytomegalovirus exposure and HLA in healthy donors. Study outcomes and limitations: Cytomegalovirus-associated TCR beta chains were listed, numbering more than 150.

The CDR3 spans 14 residues. The germline CDR1 and CDR2 sequences are SEHNR and FQNEAQ (reference sequence). V shed 5 bases and J shed 1 base, with 12 bases lying between them. The sequencing sample was made of PBMCs. The gene calls are TRBV7-9 and TRBJ2-7; a weak D match, TRBD2 (6 bases). This receptor was taken from a human donor in good health. CDR3 sequence reads: CASSRGTVSYEQYF. The CDR3, as DNA: TGTGCCAGCAGCCGCGGGACGGTATCCTACGAGCAGTACTTC.